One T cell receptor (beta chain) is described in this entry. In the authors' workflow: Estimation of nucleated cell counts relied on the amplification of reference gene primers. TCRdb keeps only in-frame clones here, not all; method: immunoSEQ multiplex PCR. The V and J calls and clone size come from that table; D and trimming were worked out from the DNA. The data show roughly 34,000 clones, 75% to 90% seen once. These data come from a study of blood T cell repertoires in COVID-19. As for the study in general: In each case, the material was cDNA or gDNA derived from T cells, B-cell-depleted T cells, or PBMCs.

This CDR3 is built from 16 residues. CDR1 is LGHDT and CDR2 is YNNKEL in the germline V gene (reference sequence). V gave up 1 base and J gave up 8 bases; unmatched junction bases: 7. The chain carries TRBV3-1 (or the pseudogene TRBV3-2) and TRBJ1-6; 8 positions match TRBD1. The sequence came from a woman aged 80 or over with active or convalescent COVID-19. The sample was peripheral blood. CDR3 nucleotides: TGTGCCAGCAGCCAAGGGTTTAGGGACAGGTATTCACCCCTCCACTTT. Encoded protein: CASSQGFRDRYSPLHF.